This T cell receptor (beta chain) was retrieved from a study of T cell responses to AZD1222 COVID-19 vaccine. Study background: Pooling was applied to second doses at about 4 or about 12 weeks. Findings of the study overall: Reports indicate that nearly half of spike-specific TCRs are directed at unmutated variant regions. Repertoire samples came only from after the peak T cell response. Mostly white British, mostly female donors; authors suggested clonal diversity may be underestimated.

This CDR3 has 15 amino acids. The junction had 8 bases not matched to a gene; V was cut back by 5 bases and J by 3 bases. Germline lookup yields CDR1 SGHRS and CDR2 YFSETQ. The assay was immunoSEQ multiplex PCR, and TCRdb's table has in-frame clones only and misses some. The profile covers 90,000 to 130,000 clones, with about 87% appearing a single time and around 1.6% taken by the ten largest. Points on this clone: Its antigen is not identified.

This sequence originates from an adult in good health. This chain links TRBV5-1 with TRBJ1-3; 7 bases agree with TRBD1. The sequences come from peripheral blood, collected on day 0 of AZD1222 vaccination. The CDR3: CASSTTGNGGNTIYF. The CDR3 DNA reads as TGCGCCAGCAGTACGACAGGGAATGGTGGAAACACCATATATTTT.